Below are 8 T cell receptor beta chains sequenced from a single sample in a study of post-analysis software for immune sequencing data. Findings and limits, study-wide: Among a handful of TRBV segments more frequent in patients than controls were TRBV5-6, TRBV5-1 and TRBV20-1.

Unique molecular identifiers were built into the TCR beta cDNA libraries. TCRdb independently ran MiXCR on the PCR reads; one entry per CDR3 protein. The data contain more than 450,000 distinct CDR3 sequences, around a third of them seen just once; the ten biggest clones take up approximately 6%. The antigens of these receptors remain unknown. Sequencing used blood. Every receptor here comes from a girl aged 2-17 years with multiple sclerosis.

This clonotype has just a few counts. This rearrangement joins TRBV6-2 or TRBV6-3 to TRBJ2-7; 9 bases map to TRBD1. V was clipped by 6 bases and J by 2 bases; unmatched bases: 8. From germline, CDR1 is MNHEY and CDR2 SVGEGT. The CDR3 runs 15 residues. Here the CDR3 reads CASRGTGTTPYEQYF. Here the CDR3 DNA reads TGTGCCAGCAGGGGGACAGGGACGACCCCCTACGAGCAGTACTTC.

This clonotype was observed many times. The J gene is TRBJ2-7, the V gene TRBV5-1; 7 positions agree with TRBD1. This CDR3 has 15 residues. Germline V lookup: CDR1 SGHRS, CDR2 YFSETQ. V dropped 4 bases and J dropped 2; count of bases not matched to a gene: 9. CDR3 bases: TGCGCCAGCAGCGGACGTGTACAGGGGCCCTACGAGCAGTACTTC. It encodes CASSGRVQGPYEQYF.

The chain employs TRBV7-2 and TRBJ1-2, with TRBD1 identical over 7 bases. V trimming: 3 bases; J trimming: 0 bases; junction bases outside the gene matches: 7. Germline V CDR1 and CDR2: SGHTA, FQGNSA. The CDR3 has 16 residues. Written as DNA, the CDR3 is TGTGCCAGCAGCTTCGCAGACAGGGCAGCTAACTATGGCTACACCTTC. Amino acids: CASSFADRAANYGYTF.

The chain is built from TRBV2 and TRBJ1-6; D is uncertain. Germline V gives CDR1 SNHLY, CDR2 FYNNEI. This CDR3 spans 17 amino acids. V shed 7 bases and J shed 3 bases, with 19 bases lying between them. CDR3 in amino acids: CASTGLGRTVYNSPLHF. CDR3 in DNA: TGTGCCAGCACCGGCTTGGGAAGGACCGTCTATAATTCACCCCTCCACTTT.

This chain connects TRBV5-1 to TRBJ1-4; maybe TRBD1 (6 bases). V was clipped by 6 bases and J by 8 bases, with 20 bases between them. Germline assignment: CDR1 SGHRS and CDR2 YFSETQ. The CDR3 is 15 amino acids. DNA for the CDR3: TGCGCCAGCACCCTGGACCAGGGGAGGAGCGAAAAACTGTTTTTT. Protein product: CASTLDQGRSEKLFF.

The J gene is TRBJ1-2, the V gene TRBV28; D is possibly TRBD1 (5 bases). The V gene lost 5 bases and the J gene lost 4 bases, with 17 bases spanning the gap. Germline CDR1 reads MDHEN; CDR2 reads SYDVKM. This CDR3 has 15 amino acids. The CDR3 protein is CASSLPSTDIYGYTF. DNA for the CDR3: TGTGCCAGCAGTCTCCCCTCGACAGATATCTATGGCTACACCTTC.

The chain employs TRBV7-6 and TRBJ2-3, with TRBD1 identical over 8 bases. Germline trimming cut 5 bases from V and 4 bases from J; bases unmatched to any gene: 5. The germline CDR1 and CDR2 sequences are SGHVS and FNYEAQ. This CDR3 is built from 14 residues. CDR3 in DNA: TGTGCCAGCAGCCCCCAGGGGGCTGCAGATACGCAGTATTTT. This codes for CASSPQGAADTQYF.

The chain carries TRBV7-2 and TRBJ2-5, with 11 bases fitting TRBD2. Looked up from germline, CDR1 is SGHTA and CDR2 is FQGNSA. Trimming at V came to 6 bases and at J to 2 bases, leaving 14 bases not matched to a gene. The CDR3 extends over 18 amino acids. CDR3 residues: CASSFGIAGGRRQETQYF. The CDR3 nucleotides are TGTGCCAGCAGTTTTGGGATAGCGGGGGGGCGGCGGCAAGAGACCCAGTACTTC.